These 20 T cell receptor beta chains were all obtained from the same sample, sequenced in a study of vaccination and CD4 T cells after COVID-19. These receptors have no identified antigens. Specified treatment: approximately nine-day PBMC culture with coronavirus spike peptide pools or control peptides (ViraFEST assay). Pre-COVID-19 pandemic sampling (2011-2018) yielded the unexposed donor's CD4+ T cells. Oncomine TCR Beta short-read sequencing was applied to DNA from cultured CD4+ T cells. The template was genomic DNA from cultured CD4+ T cells. MiXCR, run by TCRdb on the PCR reads, gives a single entry per CDR3 protein. The sample lists several thousand distinct CDR3 sequences, about 30% occurring once. The sequenced sample was CD4+ T cells from blood, cultured in vitro. The receptors derive from a human donor in good health.

CDR3 coding DNA: TGTGCCAGCAGCGTAGGGCGGGAGAAAGATACGCAGTATTTT. Its protein is CASSVGREKDTQYF. The V gene is TRBV9, the J gene TRBJ2-3, with 7 bases aligning to TRBD2. The CDR3 covers 14 residues. V lost 0 bases, J lost 5 bases, and 3 bases stayed unmatched. Germline lookup yields CDR1 SGDLS and CDR2 YYNGEE.

CDR3 coding DNA: TGTGCCAGCAGCTTGACAGGGGTGGAGACCCAGTACTTC. The encoded protein is CASSLTGVETQYF. J is TRBJ2-5 and V is TRBV7-2; 8 positions match TRBD1. This CDR3 is built from 13 residues. Trimming at V came to 3 bases and at J to 5 bases, leaving 2 bases not matched to a gene. Germline V gene data show CDR1 as SGHTA and CDR2 as FQGNSA.

This clonotype was observed a few times. The J gene is TRBJ1-2, the V gene TRBV19; D possibly corresponds to TRBD1 (5 bases). From germline, CDR1 is LNHDA and CDR2 SQIVND (reference sequence). The V and J ends lost 3 bases and 4 bases respectively, with 15 bases between them. CDR3 length equals 15 residues. The DNA of the CDR3 is TGTGCCAGTAGTATTAAAAGGGACCCCCTCTATGGCTACACCTTC. Amino acids: CASSIKRDPLYGYTF.

This clonotype was detected a few times. The chain recombines TRBV20-1 with TRBJ1-2; D not certain. Germline V gives CDR1 DFQATT, CDR2 SNEGSKA (reference sequence). Trimming stripped 0 bases from V and 13 bases from J, with 15 bases between. The CDR3 has 12 residues. DNA for the CDR3: TGCAGTGCTAGAGATTCGGCCGCCGGTGGCACCTTC. Amino acids: CSARDSAAGGTF.

This chain uses TRBV9 with TRBJ2-7; TRBD2 is a possible D gene (7 bases). Trimming stripped 8 bases from V and 6 bases from J, with 18 bases between. The CDR3 totals 13 residues. CDR1 SGDLS and CDR2 YYNGEE come from the germline V gene. The CDR3 nucleotides read TGTGCCAGGGAGGGCGGGGGCTCGTTCGAGCAGTACTTC. This codes for CAREGGGSFEQYF.

This clonotype was found a few times. This chain joins TRBV30 and TRBJ2-7; TRBD2 matches 7 bases. Trimming took 0 bases from V and 6 from J; bases not matched to a gene: 11. Germline CDR1 and CDR2: GTSNPN and SVGIG (reference sequence). The length of the CDR3 is 15 residues. CDR3 residues: CAWSVLYGGSTEQYF. In DNA, the CDR3 is TGTGCCTGGAGTGTACTATACGGGGGGTCCACCGAGCAGTACTTC.

This clonotype was picked up a small number of times. The chain is built from TRBV7-2 and TRBJ2-7; unclear D gene. The V gene's germline CDR1 is SGHTA and CDR2 FQGNSA. This CDR3 has 12 amino acids. V lost 3 bases and J 4 bases, leaving 7 bases between the germline ends. The CDR3 is CASSFTRYEQYF. For the CDR3, the DNA is TGTGCCAGCAGCTTTACACGTTACGAGCAGTACTTC.

The chain recombines TRBV7-2 with TRBJ1-5; D is unresolved. The CDR3 has 12 amino acids. Germline CDR1 SGHTA, CDR2 FQGNSA. V gave up 1 base and J gave up 6 bases, with 4 bases separating them. The CDR3 is CASSLVSQPQHF. The CDR3 region has the DNA TGTGCCAGCAGCTTAGTTTCTCAGCCCCAGCATTTT.

This clonotype was seen once. This chain links TRBV5-1 with TRBJ1-1; 7 positions agree with TRBD1. There are 14 residues in the CDR3. Per germline, CDR1 SGHRS and CDR2 YFSETQ. The V segment lost 4 bases and the J segment 7 bases; nucleotides outside the gene matches: 10. DNA of the CDR3: TGCGCCAGCAGCAACAACAGGGGCGGGATTGAAGCTTTCTTT. The encoded protein is CASSNNRGGIEAFF.

This clonotype showed up just a few times. The V call is TRBV6-1, the J call TRBJ1-3; D remains unclear. The CDR3 runs 16 residues. Trimming took 7 bases from V and 0 from J, leaving 16 bases between them. CDR1 and CDR2 (germline): MNHNS, SASEGT. In DNA, the CDR3 is TGTGCCAGCACCCTCACGTGGGGAAGCTCTGGAAACACCATATATTTT. Translation gives CASTLTWGSSGNTIYF.

V is TRBV6-5 and J is TRBJ1-5; no reliable D call. The CDR3 is made up of 13 amino acids. Trimming removed 2 bases at V and 2 bases at J, with 4 bases between. Germline CDR1 reads MNHEY; CDR2 reads SVGAGI. The CDR3 DNA is TGTGCCAGCAGTTACCGGGGCAATCAGCCCCAGCATTTT. Translation gives CASSYRGNQPQHF.

A few counts support this clonotype. This chain joins TRBV20-1 and TRBJ2-7, with 8 nucleotides matching TRBD1. The CDR3 length is 13 residues. The junction had 9 bases not matched to a gene; V was cut back by 6 bases and J by 5 bases. Per the germline V gene, CDR1 is DFQATT and CDR2 is SNEGSKA (reference sequence). The DNA of the CDR3 is TGCAGTGCCCTGACAGGGGCGACCCACGAGCAGTACTTC. Translating gives CSALTGATHEQYF.

In this sample, this clonotype turned up a few times. V usage is TRBV4-1 and J usage is TRBJ1-1; tentatively, D is TRBD1 (5 bases). With 3 bases removed from V and 7 bases from J, the gap between germline ends came to 15 bases. In germline, CDR1 is MGHRA, CDR2 YSYEKL. The CDR3 is 14 amino acids. The CDR3, as DNA: TGCGCCAGCAGCCAGGCCGGGACCGGGGTTGAAGCTTTCTTT. This encodes CASSQAGTGVEAFF.

In its sample, this clonotype was seen a few times. This chain connects TRBV4-1 to TRBJ2-1; D remains unclear. V was clipped by 3 bases and J by 1 base, with 13 bases between them. The CDR3 consists of 16 residues. In germline, CDR1 is MGHRA, CDR2 YSYEKL. The CDR3 protein is CASSHVDLVSYNEQFF. The CDR3 DNA follows: TGCGCCAGCAGCCACGTTGACTTGGTATCCTACAATGAGCAGTTCTTC.

The rearrangement uses TRBV15 and TRBJ1-4; 7 bases match TRBD1. The CDR3 is made up of 14 amino acids. Germline V gene lookup returns CDR1 LNHNV and CDR2 YYDKDF (reference sequence). V lost 3 bases, J lost 5 bases, and 3 bases stayed unmatched. The CDR3 loop reads CATSSRGSNEKLFF. CDR3 sequence (DNA): TGTGCCACCAGCAGCAGGGGGAGCAATGAAAAACTGTTTTTT.

This clonotype was detected only a few times. The genes are TRBV20-1 and TRBJ2-1; D unresolved. Trimming removed 6 bases at V and 6 bases at J, with 9 bases between. CDR1 is DFQATT, CDR2 SNEGSKA, per germline (reference sequence). The CDR3 contains 11 residues. CDR3 nucleotides: TGCAGTGCCAAACCTATCAATGAGCAGTTCTTC. It translates to CSAKPINEQFF.

This clonotype was counted only a few times. The chain uses TRBV6-2 or TRBV6-3 and TRBJ1-1; 9 nucleotides agree with TRBD1. V lost 7 bases and J lost 5; bases outside the gene matches: 2. CDR3 size: 12 residues. Germline V lookup: CDR1 MNHEY, CDR2 SVGEGT. The CDR3 sequence: CASKQGATEAFF. As DNA, the CDR3 is TGTGCCAGCAAACAGGGGGCTACTGAAGCTTTCTTT.

With regard to this clonotype: The conserved phenylalanine or tryptophan is not found at the CDR3 terminus, so this likely reflects a read error. J is TRBJ2-3 and V is TRBV27, with D unresolved. Per the germline V gene, CDR1 is MNHEY and CDR2 is SMNVEV (reference sequence). The CDR3 has 12 residues. Trimming shortened V by 6 bases and J by 2 bases, and 6 bases separated the two germline ends. The CDR3, as DNA: TGTGCCAGCAGGGATCTCACAGATACGCAGTATCTT. Encoded protein: CASRDLTDTQYL.

A few counts support this clonotype. The rearrangement joins TRBV24-1 to TRBJ2-5; a weak D match, TRBD1 (6 bases). V gave up 1 base and J gave up 2 bases, with 7 bases separating them. This CDR3 is 14 amino acids long. CDR1 and CDR2 from the germline V gene are KGHDR and SFDVKD. CDR3 nucleotides: TGTGCCACCAGTGATTTAGGACAGCAAGAGACCCAGTACTTC. It translates to CATSDLGQQETQYF.

The rearrangement uses TRBV6-1 and TRBJ2-1, with D perhaps TRBD2 (6 bases). V was clipped by 5 bases and J by 8 bases, with 16 bases between them. CDR1 is MNHNS, CDR2 SASEGT, per germline. The CDR3 length is 14 residues. CDR3 sequence (DNA): TGTGCCAGCAGTCCGGCGGCCAGGGAGGATGAGCAGTTCTTC. Residues: CASSPAAREDEQFF.